The rows below give T cell receptor beta chains drawn from one sample of a study of neurological immune-mediated disorders. TCRdb reprocessed the 5' RACE reads via MiXCR and lists one record per CDR3 protein. The sample lists roughly 65,000 distinct CDR3 sequences; 3.5% to 4.5% were seen once. Sequenced material: PBMCs. The receptors were sampled from a middle-aged man with multiple sclerosis. CDR3s include the opening cysteine and the closing phenylalanine or tryptophan. The D gene is left open where the match is weak. Size is stated for part of the rows, as once, few or many counts, or as a class when the clone is expanded.

TRBJ1-5,many,NA,TRBV20-1,TGCAGTGCTACAATCGGACGGGATCAGCCCCAGCATTTT,CSATIGRDQPQHF
TRBJ2-5,NA,TRBD2,TRBV2,TGTGCCAGCAGTGAAGCTCGGGGGGTTCGGGAGACCCAGTACTTC,CASSEARGVRETQYF
TRBJ1-1,few,NA,TRBV3-1,TGTGCCAGCAGCCAAGAGACCCGGGAACAAGCTTTCTTT,CASSQETREQAFF
TRBJ1-2,many,NA,TRBV29-1,TGCAGCGTTCGTGGAGATGCAGGTGACTATGGCTACACCTTC,CSVRGDAGDYGYTF
TRBJ1-2,many,TRBD1,TRBV5-1,TGCGCCAGCAGCCCCGGTTCGGGACAGGCAAACTTTAACTATGGCTACACCTTC,CASSPGSGQANFNYGYTF
TRBJ1-6,many,TRBD1,TRBV18,TGTGCCAGCTCTCCTAGGACAGGGGGTGTTAATTCACCCCTCCACTTT,CASSPRTGGVNSPLHF
TRBJ2-1,NA,TRBD2,TRBV12-3/TRBV12-4,TGTGCCAGCAGTAGACTAGCGGGGGCCACTGCGAATGAGCAGTTCTTC,CASSRLAGATANEQFF
TRBJ2-3,NA,NA,TRBV7-6,TGTGCCAGCAGCTTACTTCAACCCGGCTCAGATACGCAGTATTTT,CASSLLQPGSDTQYF
TRBJ1-6,many,NA,TRBV11-2,TGTGCCAGCAGCTTAGTTTTCGGGGTACCCCCCCTCCACTTT,CASSLVFGVPPLHF
TRBJ2-1,many,TRBD2,TRBV3-1,TGTGCCAGCAGCCAAATATCCCTGCTAGCGGTAAACAATGAGCAGTTCTTC,CASSQISLLAVNNEQFF
TRBJ2-3,many,TRBD2,TRBV7-9,TGTGCCAGCAGCTTTCTAGCGGGTGATACGCAGTATTTT,CASSFLAGDTQYF
TRBJ1-3,many,NA,TRBV20-1,TGCAGTGCTAGAGATCAGTACGGACTGCTACCTAACACCATATATTTT,CSARDQYGLLPNTIYF
TRBJ2-4,many,TRBD1,TRBV10-3,TGTGCCATCAGGGGACAGGGGATCGACATTCAGTACTTC,CAIRGQGIDIQYF
TRBJ2-3,many,NA,TRBV5-1,TGCGCCAGCAGCTTGGACGTCGGGGGCGGGACAGATACGCAGTATTTT,CASSLDVGGGTDTQYF
TRBJ2-3,many,NA,TRBV12-3/TRBV12-4,TGTGCCAGCATAAGAGGGGTCGGAGATACGCAGTATTTT,CASIRGVGDTQYF
TRBJ2-3,NA,TRBD1,TRBV5-1,TGCGCCAGCACCCCGACAGGGGGAGATACGCAGTATTTT,CASTPTGGDTQYF
TRBJ2-7,many,TRBD1,TRBV6-6,TGTGCCAGCAGATCGGGACAGGGATCGTACGAGCAGTACTTC,CASRSGQGSYEQYF
TRBJ2-4,many,NA,TRBV5-6,TGTGCCAGCAGCCCCCCGGATTTGGGCCGAAAGCTGCCCCCGGGTGCCAAAAACATTCAGTACTTC,CASSPPDLGRKLPPGAKNIQYF
TRBJ2-1,many,NA,TRBV28,TGTGCCAGCAGTTCCCGGGACCGGAATTTCGGGGGTGAGCAGTTCTTC,CASSSRDRNFGGEQFF
TRBJ1-1,many,NA,TRBV5-1,TGCGCCAGCAGCTTGGGCGTTCAGGGCATTAAAGCTGAAGCTTTCTTT,CASSLGVQGIKAEAFF
TRBJ1-2,NA,NA,TRBV14,TGTGCCAGCAGCCAAGCTAACGACCGCAACTATGGCTACACCTTC,CASSQANDRNYGYTF
TRBJ2-5,many,TRBD2,TRBV11-2,TGTGCCAGCAGCTTATATGGCGGGGGGCGAGAGACCCAGTACTTC,CASSLYGGGRETQYF
TRBJ2-3,many,NA,TRBV7-6,TGTGCCAGCAGCTCTATTAGGGACCCTTACACAGATACGCAGTATTTT,CASSSIRDPYTDTQYF
TRBJ2-5,many,TRBD1,TRBV24-1,TGTGCCACCAGTGATCCAGGGGACAGGGGAGTGGAGACCCAGTACTTC,CATSDPGDRGVETQYF
TRBJ2-7,many,TRBD1,TRBV20-1,TGCAGTGCTGTCCCACAGGGGGCTCTCTTCTACGAGCAGTACTTC,CSAVPQGALFYEQYF
TRBJ2-3,few,TRBD1,TRBV5-1,TGCGCCAGCAGCGCGACAGGGGCCCTCACAGATACGCAGTATTTT,CASSATGALTDTQYF
TRBJ2-5,many,NA,TRBV5-6,TGTGCCAGCAGCTTGGTGGGGGGCGCGGGGGAGACCCAGTACTTC,CASSLVGGAGETQYF
TRBJ1-2,many,TRBD1,TRBV4-3,TGCGCCAGCAGCCAAGGCCTGACAGGGGATAAGGGCTACACCTTC,CASSQGLTGDKGYTF
TRBJ1-1,many,NA,TRBV5-1,TGCGCCAGCAGCTTGGAAGACAAGCTGGGCACTGAAGCTTTCTTT,CASSLEDKLGTEAFF
TRBJ2-2,many,NA,TRBV5-1,TGCGCCAGCAGCTTGGTGGAGCACACCGGGGAGCTGTTTTTT,CASSLVEHTGELFF
TRBJ2-5,many,TRBD1,TRBV5-5,TGTGCCAGCAGCAAAGGCACAGGGGCGGAGGAGACCCAGTACTTC,CASSKGTGAEETQYF
TRBJ1-5,few,NA,TRBV20-1,TGCAGTGCTCAGGGACCGGGTCGGGGTAGCAATCAGCCCCAGAATTTT,CSAQGPGRGSNQPQNF
TRBJ2-7,many,TRBD1,TRBV20-1,TGCAGTGCTAGCTTTGGACAGGGGCGCTCCTACGAGCAGTACTTC,CSASFGQGRSYEQYF
TRBJ2-2,many,NA,TRBV4-2,TGTGCCAGCAGCCGAAACGCCAAGGACCGGGAGCTGTTTTTT,CASSRNAKDRELFF
TRBJ1-5,many,TRBD1,TRBV12-3/TRBV12-4,TGTGCCAGCAGTAGAGGGGGCAGGAATCAGCCCCAGCATTTT,CASSRGGRNQPQHF
TRBJ2-2,many,NA,TRBV3-1,TGTGCCAGCAGCCAAGGACAGGTCACCGGGGAGCTGTTTTTT,CASSQGQVTGELFF
TRBJ2-1,many,NA,TRBV12-3/TRBV12-4,TGTGCCAGCAGTTCGGACTTTGCAATCCGGGATGAGCAGTTCTTC,CASSSDFAIRDEQFF
TRBJ1-6,many,NA,TRBV20-1,TGCAGTGCCAAAGGGCGGACGGCGAGCTCCTATAATTCACCCCTCCACTTT,CSAKGRTASSYNSPLHF
TRBJ1-5,NA,NA,TRBV4-1,TGCGCCAGCAGCCAAGAGGGGCATCAGCCCCAGAATTTT,CASSQEGHQPQNF
TRBJ1-4,many,NA,TRBV5-1,TGCGCCAGCAGCGAGGGACACTACAATGAAAAACTGTTTTTT,CASSEGHYNEKLFF
TRBJ1-5,many,TRBD1,TRBV15,TGTGCCACCAGCAGAGGGAGGACAGGGGGCAATCAGCCCCAGCATTTT,CATSRGRTGGNQPQHF
TRBJ2-2,many,NA,TRBV28,TGTGCCAGCAGTCCGACACTAAATCGTAACACCGGGGAGCTGTTTTTT,CASSPTLNRNTGELFF
TRBJ2-2,many,NA,TRBV29-1,TGCAGCGTTGAAGAGGGCAGCGCCGGGGAGCTGTTTTTT,CSVEEGSAGELFF
TRBJ1-5,many,NA,TRBV2,TGTGCCAGCAGTGAATCTAGGCGGGGCCTCAATCAGCCCCAGCATTTT,CASSESRRGLNQPQHF
TRBJ2-7,many,TRBD1,TRBV20-1,TGCAGTGCCTCGACAGGGTGGCCCTCCTACGAGCAGTACTTC,CSASTGWPSYEQYF
TRBJ1-1,many,NA,TRBV5-1,TGCGCCAGCAGCTTGGTACCACCAAACACTGAAGCTTTCTTT,CASSLVPPNTEAFF
TRBJ1-5,many,NA,TRBV2,TGTGCCAGCAGTCTTAACAGGGTCAATCAGCCCCAGCATTTT,CASSLNRVNQPQHF
TRBJ2-5,many,TRBD2,TRBV7-7,TGTGCTAGCAGCTTAGGACTAGCGGGGGGGCGAGAGACCCAGTACTTC,CASSLGLAGGRETQYF
TRBJ1-1,many,TRBD1,TRBV3-1,TGTGCCAGCATGCGGACAGGGGGCTCGAACACTGAAGCTTTCTTT,CASMRTGGSNTEAFF
TRBJ2-7,many,TRBD2,TRBV29-1,TGCAGCGTCGCGGGGGGGACCTACGAGCAGTACTTC,CSVAGGTYEQYF
TRBJ2-7,few,TRBD1,TRBV5-1,TGCGCCAGCAGCTTGGATAGGACAGGGGGGAACGAGCAGTACTTC,CASSLDRTGGNEQYF
TRBJ2-3,many,NA,TRBV5-6,TGTGCCAGCAGCTTGGGGGGAGATACGCAGTATTTT,CASSLGGDTQYF
TRBJ1-3,many,NA,TRBV20-1,TGCAGTGCTTTCGACGGTCCTTACTCTGGAAACACCATATATTTT,CSAFDGPYSGNTIYF
TRBJ1-3,many,NA,TRBV12-3/TRBV12-4,TGTGCCAGCAGCCAAGACTCCATGCCTGGAAACACCATATATTTT,CASSQDSMPGNTIYF
TRBJ2-5,many,NA,TRBV13,TGTGCCAGCAGTGGGCGGAGCCAAGAGACCCAGTACTTC,CASSGRSQETQYF
TRBJ2-3,many,TRBD2,TRBV11-2,TGTGCCAGCAGCTACCGGGGGGGGCGCACAGATACGCAGTATTTT,CASSYRGGRTDTQYF
TRBJ2-3,many,TRBD2,TRBV20-1,TGCAGTGCCAGCGTGGGAGCGGGGGGTCAGAATACGCAGTATTTT,CSASVGAGGQNTQYF